This T cell receptor (beta chain) was profiled in a study of early T cells in non-severe SARS-CoV-2 infection (dated by TCRdb to the early 2020s). Study-wide context: Bulk RNA from unsorted whole blood was used for TCR sequencing, so alpha and beta chains could not be paired. Study-level results and caveats: VDJdb matching was skewed toward anti-spike CD8 responses and likely underestimated virus-specific expansions by missing private and CD4 specificities.

From cysteine to phenylalanine, the CDR3 is 17 amino acids long. The sequence is cut down to CDR3 DNA, 51 bases in frame from base 1. CDR1 is given as SGHNT and CDR2 as YYREEE, both from the germline V gene (reference sequence). The germline V end is reduced by 7 bases and the J end by 6 bases; junction bases left unmatched: 15. The library was made by 5' RACE. Instrument on record: NextSeq 500. In the TCR library protocol, unique molecular identifiers were attached to individual cDNA molecules to correct for PCR bias and sequencing error. Both TCR alpha and beta chains were sequenced, and tight co-correlation was observed between alpha and beta sequence abundances in each sample. In the paper's pipeline: V gene, J gene and CDR3 annotation of TCR sequences was performed with Decombinator V4. Expanded TCRs were defined as changing significantly between any two time points under a Poisson model with p below 0.0001. TCR abundances were normalised to the total number of TCRs sequenced in each sample and reported as counts per million. TRAV1-2 paired with TRAJ12, TRAJ20 or TRAJ33 defined MAIT TCRs, while TRAV10 paired with TRAJ18 defined iNKT TCRs. VDJdb, accessed 1 November 2021, was searched for CMV, EBV and SARS-CoV-2 annotated TCRs, excluding TCRs annotated for multiple antigens. TCRdb handled the public reads itself, with Q25 trimming in fastp and clone calling in MiXCR, and kept productive beta chains. Rows matching on CDR3 protein sequence are summarized as one entry with the most common DNA and genes. Here the V and J calls rest on TCRdb's processing, not on the authors' analysis. In this sample the table shows about 57,000 distinct CDR3 sequences, over 7.5% of which occur a single time. The ten most abundant clones make up 8.6% of the sample.

The study was a case-control design nested within a healthcare worker cohort in London, UK, with weekly nasopharyngeal swab PCR tests and blood sampling. Healthcare workers were recruited during the week of the UK lockdown, between 23 and 31 March 2020, and followed weekly for up to roughly 15 weeks. This clonotype was found a few times. Its antigen specificity is not known. Per-nucleotide qualities are absent, and no much larger clonotype sits a single base away. The V and J genes are TRBV5-4 and TRBJ2-1; 11 bases in the middle match TRBD2. This clonotype originated in an adult who was a healthcare worker with PCR-confirmed SARS-CoV-2 infection or an uninfected control (not recorded which). Material for sequencing was whole blood. The CDR3 sequence is CASAPQGLAGGFNEQFF. The DNA sequence is TGTGCCAGCGCACCACAGGGCCTAGCGGGAGGTTTCAATGAGCAGTTCTTC. Reference TRBV5-4 and TRBJ2-1 genes cover what lies past the CDR3, so the full variable domain is ETGVTQSPTHLIKTRGQQVTLRCSSQSGHNTVSWYQQALGQGPQFIFQYYREEENGRGNFPPRFSGLQFPNYSSELNVNALELDDSALYLCASAPQGLAGGFNEQFFGPGTRLTVL.